This record concerns one TCR beta chain sequence. Its target is unknown. The source of the sample is a study of siplizumab effects on memory and regulatory T cells. Study results and limitations: Alloreactive CD4+ clones that could be mapped were on average 68.8% Treg-derived with siplizumab, against about 28% in controls.

This table comes from immunoSEQ multiplex PCR, and its TCRdb copy is limited to in-frame clones, with some not included. The table shows fewer than 100,000 clones, with around 94% occurring only once. The sequenced material came from non-Treg CD4+ T cells sorted from blood. The TCR originated in a human donor in good health.

Here the CDR3 DNA reads TGTGCCAGCAGCCCCCCCAGGTGGGAGGGCAATCAGCCCCAGCATTTT. Amino acid sequence: CASSPPRWEGNQPQHF. The chain links TRBV21-1 to TRBJ1-5. TRBV21-1 is a documented pseudogene. CDR3 size: 16 residues.